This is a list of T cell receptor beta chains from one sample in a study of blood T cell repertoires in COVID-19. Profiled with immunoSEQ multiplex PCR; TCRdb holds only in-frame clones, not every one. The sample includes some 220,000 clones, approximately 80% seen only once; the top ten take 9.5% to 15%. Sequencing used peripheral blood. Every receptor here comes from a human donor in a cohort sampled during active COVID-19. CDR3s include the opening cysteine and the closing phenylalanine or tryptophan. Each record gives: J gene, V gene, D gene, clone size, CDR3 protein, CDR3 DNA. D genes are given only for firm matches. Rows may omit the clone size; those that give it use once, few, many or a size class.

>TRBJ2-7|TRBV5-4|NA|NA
CASSTPSGENSYEQYF
TGTGCCAGCAGTACCCCGTCAGGTGAGAACTCCTACGAGCAGTACTTC
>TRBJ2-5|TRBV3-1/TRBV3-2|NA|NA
CASSQEHLLETQYF
TGTGCCAGCAGCCAAGAACACCTTCTTGAGACCCAGTACTTC
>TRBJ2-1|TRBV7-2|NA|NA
CASGRESGDNEQFF
TGTGCCAGCGGCAGGGAGTCGGGGGACAATGAGCAGTTCTTC
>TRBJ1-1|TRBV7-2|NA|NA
CASSLAGRAGAFF
TGTGCCAGCAGCTTAGCCGGTCGGGCGGGAGCTTTCTTT
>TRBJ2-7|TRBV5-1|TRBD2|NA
CASSLSGGGSSYEQYF
TGCGCCAGCAGCTTGTCGGGTGGCGGGAGCTCCTACGAGCAGTACTTC
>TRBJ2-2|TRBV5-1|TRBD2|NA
CASSPPGGANTGELFF
TGCGCCAGCAGCCCCCCTGGGGGGGCGAACACCGGGGAGCTGTTTTTT
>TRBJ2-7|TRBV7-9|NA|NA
CASHPRGEQYF
TGTGCCAGCCACCCACGGGGGGAGCAGTACTTC
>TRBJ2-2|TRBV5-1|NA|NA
CASSLATGNTGELFF
TGCGCCAGCAGCTTGGCCACAGGGAACACCGGGGAGCTGTTTTTT
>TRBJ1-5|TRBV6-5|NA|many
CASSYFQGSNQPQHF
TGTGCCAGCAGTTACTTCCAGGGTAGCAATCAGCCCCAGCATTTT
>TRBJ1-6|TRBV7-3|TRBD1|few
CASSLDGTGGNSPLHF
TGTGCCAGCAGCTTGGATGGGACAGGCGGTAATTCACCCCTCCACTTT
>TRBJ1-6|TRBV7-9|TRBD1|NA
CASSSSTGSSYNSPLHF
TGTGCCAGCAGCTCCTCGACAGGGAGCTCCTATAATTCACCCCTCCACTTT
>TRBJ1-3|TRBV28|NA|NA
CASSLETAGNTIYF
TGTGCCAGCAGTTTGGAGACAGCTGGAAACACCATATATTTT
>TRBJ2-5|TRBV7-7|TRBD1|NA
CASSLATGGQETQYF
TGTGCTAGCAGCTTAGCGACAGGGGGTCAGGAGACCCAGTACTTC
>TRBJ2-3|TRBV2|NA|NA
CASLRWGQGTTDTQYF
TGTGCCAGCCTTCGTTGGGGGCAGGGGACCACAGATACACAGTATTTT
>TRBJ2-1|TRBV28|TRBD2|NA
CASRLPGGANEQFF
TGTGCCAGCAGGCTGCCCGGGGGGGCTAATGAGCAGTTCTTC
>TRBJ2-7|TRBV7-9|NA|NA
CASRGLNDQSEQYF
TGTGCCAGCAGGGGGCTTAATGATCAGTCCGAGCAGTACTTC
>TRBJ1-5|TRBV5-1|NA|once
CASSLAGNQPQHF
TGCGCCAGCAGCTTGGCGGGGAATCAGCCCCAGCATTTT
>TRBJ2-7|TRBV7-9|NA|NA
CASSFRREQYF
TGTGCCAGCAGCTTTCGCAGAGAGCAGTACTTC
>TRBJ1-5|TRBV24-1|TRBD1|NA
CATSDTGGGQPQHF
TGTGCCACCAGTGACACAGGGGGCGGTCAGCCCCAGCATTTT
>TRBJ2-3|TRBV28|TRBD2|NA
CASSQLAGGSTDTQYF
TGTGCCAGCAGCCAACTAGCGGGGGGTAGCACAGATACGCAGTATTTT
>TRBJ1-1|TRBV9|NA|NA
CASSEDSAVNTEAFF
TGTGCCAGCAGCGAGGACAGCGCTGTTAACACTGAAGCTTTCTTT
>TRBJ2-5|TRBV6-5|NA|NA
CASGQGTQETQYF
TGTGCCAGCGGCCAGGGAACCCAAGAGACCCAGTACTTC
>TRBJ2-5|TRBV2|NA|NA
CASSSNRETGTQYF
TGTGCCAGCAGTTCGAACAGGGAGACGGGGACCCAGTACTTC
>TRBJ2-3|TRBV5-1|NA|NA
CASRALGATDTQYF
TGCGCCAGCAGAGCCCTCGGAGCCACAGATACGCAGTATTTT
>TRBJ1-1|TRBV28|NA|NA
CASSLGWANPTTEAFF
TGTGCCAGCAGTTTAGGTTGGGCCAACCCCACCACTGAAGCTTTCTTT
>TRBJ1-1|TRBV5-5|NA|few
CASSFRGLDTEAFF
TGTGCCAGCAGCTTCAGGGGCTTGGACACTGAAGCTTTCTTT
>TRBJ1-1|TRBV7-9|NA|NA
CASCPGGEENTEAFF
TGTGCCAGTTGCCCTGGGGGCGAGGAAAACACTGAAGCTTTCTTT
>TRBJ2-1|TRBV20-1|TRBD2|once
CSAPKAGEQFF
TGCAGTGCACCCAAAGCGGGGGAGCAGTTCTTC
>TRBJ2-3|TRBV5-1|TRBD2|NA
CASSYRTSGGIATDTQYF
TGCGCCAGCAGCTACCGGACTAGCGGGGGGATCGCCACAGATACGCAGTATTTT
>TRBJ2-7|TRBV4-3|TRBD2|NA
CASSLGTSGGEQYF
TGCGCCAGCAGCCTTGGGACTAGCGGGGGCGAGCAGTACTTC
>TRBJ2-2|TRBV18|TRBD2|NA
CASSPEASGRAGELFF
TGTGCCAGCTCACCAGAGGCTAGCGGGAGAGCCGGGGAGCTGTTTTTT
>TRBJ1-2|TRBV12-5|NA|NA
CAQLLDRRGRVNYGYTF
TGTGCTCAACTTTTGGACCGACGGGGGAGGGTTAACTATGGCTACACCTTC
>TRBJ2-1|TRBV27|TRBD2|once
CASSFVLAGIGEQFF
TGTGCCAGCAGTTTCGTACTAGCGGGGATAGGAGAGCAGTTCTTC
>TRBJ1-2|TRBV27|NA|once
CASSFHPGGAQINYGYTF
TGTGCCAGCAGTTTCCACCCCGGGGGGGCTCAAATTAACTATGGCTACACCTTC
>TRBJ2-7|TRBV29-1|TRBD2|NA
CSVVPSGGPFAYEQYF
TGCAGCGTTGTTCCTAGCGGGGGGCCATTTGCTTACGAGCAGTACTTC
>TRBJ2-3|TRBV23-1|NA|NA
CASNRRGGVPYF
TGCGCCAGCAACAGAAGGGGCGGGGTACCGTATTTT
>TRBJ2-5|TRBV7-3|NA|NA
CASSLTGSARETQYF
TGTGCCAGCAGCTTAACCGGGTCGGCTCGAGAGACCCAGTACTTC
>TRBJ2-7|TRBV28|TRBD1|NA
CASSRAAGGHEQYF
TGTGCCAGCAGTCGCGCGGCAGGGGGCCACGAGCAGTACTTC
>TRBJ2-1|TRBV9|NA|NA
CASERVSSYNEQFF
TGTGCCAGCGAACGGGTAAGCTCCTACAATGAGCAGTTCTTC
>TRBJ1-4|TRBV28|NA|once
CASSLFGRALYFNEKLFF
TGTGCCAGCAGTTTATTTGGCAGGGCCTTATACTTTAATGAAAAACTGTTTTTT
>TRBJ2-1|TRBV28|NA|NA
CASSLIGSSYNEQFF
TGTGCCAGCAGTTTAATTGGGAGCTCCTACAATGAGCAGTTCTTC
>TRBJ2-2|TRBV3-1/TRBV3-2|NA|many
CASSHTPRAGELFF
TGTGCCAGCAGCCATACCCCGAGGGCGGGGGAGCTGTTTTTT
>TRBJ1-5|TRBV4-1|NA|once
CASSQAILVSGPQHF
TGCGCCAGCAGCCAAGCTATATTGGTTTCGGGGCCCCAGCATTTT
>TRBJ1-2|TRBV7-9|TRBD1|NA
CASSFSGQGAQGYGYTF
TGTGCCAGCAGCTTCAGTGGACAGGGGGCGCAGGGGTATGGCTACACCTTC
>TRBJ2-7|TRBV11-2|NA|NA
CASSPAYEQYF
TGTGCCAGCAGCCCGGCCTACGAGCAGTACTTC
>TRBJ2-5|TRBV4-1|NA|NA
CASSQEGARIGETQYF
TGCGCCAGCAGCCAAGAAGGGGCGCGCATCGGGGAGACCCAGTACTTC
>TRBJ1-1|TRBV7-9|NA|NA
CASSLVAGRGTEAFF
TGTGCCAGCAGCTTAGTCGCAGGAAGGGGTACTGAAGCTTTCTTT
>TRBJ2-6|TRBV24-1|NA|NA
CATSAAKNSGANVLTF
TGTGCCACCAGTGCCGCTAAGAACTCTGGGGCCAACGTCCTGACTTTC
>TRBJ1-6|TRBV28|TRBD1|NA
CASSLTGRLNSPLHF
TGTGCCAGCAGCTTGACAGGGAGGTTAAATTCACCCCTCCACTTT
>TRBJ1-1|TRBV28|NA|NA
CASSLPYGGGSAEAFF
TGTGCCAGCAGTCTACCCTATGGGGGGGGAAGCGCTGAAGCTTTCTTT
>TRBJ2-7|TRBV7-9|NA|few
CASSLGGESYEQYF
TGTGCCAGCAGCTTAGGAGGAGAAAGCTACGAGCAGTACTTC
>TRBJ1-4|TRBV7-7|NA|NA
CASRWALEGTNEKLFF
TGTGCTAGCAGGTGGGCTTTGGAGGGAACAAATGAAAAACTGTTTTTT
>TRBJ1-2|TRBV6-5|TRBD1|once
CASTDRGLNYGYTF
TGTGCCAGCACCGACAGGGGGCTGAACTATGGCTACACCTTC
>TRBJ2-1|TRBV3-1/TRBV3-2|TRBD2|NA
CASSHHIEAGDLAVGNEQFF
TGTGCCAGCAGCCATCATATAGAGGCGGGAGACCTAGCCGTTGGGAATGAGCAGTTCTTC
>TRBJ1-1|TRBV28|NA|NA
CASSLITANTEAFF
TGTGCCAGCAGTTTAATAACAGCCAACACTGAAGCTTTCTTT
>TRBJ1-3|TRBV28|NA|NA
CASSLPNSGNTIYF
TGTGCCAGCAGCTTACCCAACTCTGGAAACACCATATATTTT
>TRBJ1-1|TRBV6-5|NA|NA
CASSSGGVLSNTEAFF
TGTGCCAGCAGTTCGGGGGGGGTACTCTCGAACACTGAAGCTTTCTTT
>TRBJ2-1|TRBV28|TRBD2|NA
CASSTNRVNLGTSGRGTYNEQFF
TGTGCCAGCAGCACCAACAGGGTTAATCTCGGGACTAGCGGGAGGGGGACTTACAATGAGCAGTTCTTC
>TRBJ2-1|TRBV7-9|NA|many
CASSLGGRSEQFF
TGTGCCAGCAGCTTGGGTGGGCGTAGTGAGCAGTTCTTC